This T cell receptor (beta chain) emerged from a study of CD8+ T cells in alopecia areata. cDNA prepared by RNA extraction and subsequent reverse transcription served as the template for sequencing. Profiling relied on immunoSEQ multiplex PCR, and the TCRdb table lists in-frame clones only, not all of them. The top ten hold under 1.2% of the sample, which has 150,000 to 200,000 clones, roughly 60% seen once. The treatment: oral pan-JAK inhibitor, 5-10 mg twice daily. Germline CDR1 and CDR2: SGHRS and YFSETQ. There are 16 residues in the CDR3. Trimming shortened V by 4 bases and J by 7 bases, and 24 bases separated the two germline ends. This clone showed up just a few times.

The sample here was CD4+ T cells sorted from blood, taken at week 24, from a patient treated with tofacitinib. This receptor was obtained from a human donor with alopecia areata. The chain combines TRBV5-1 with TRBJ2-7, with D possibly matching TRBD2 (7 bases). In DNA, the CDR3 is TGCGCCAGCAGCCGATTCCCAGGGGAGGGTATAGGGGAGCAGTACTTC. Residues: CASSRFPGEGIGEQYF. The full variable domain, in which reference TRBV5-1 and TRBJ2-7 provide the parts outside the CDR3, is KAGVTQTPRYLIKTRGQQVTLSCSPISGHRSVSWYQQTPGQGLQFLFEYFSETQRNKGNFPGRFSGRQFSNSRSEMNVSTLELGDSALYLCASSRFPGEGIGEQYFGPGTRLTVT.